This T cell receptor beta chain was profiled in a study of beta chain features in type 1 diabetes. The overall study: All samples together contributed about 100,000,000 sorted cells for examination.

Expressed TCRB transcripts were sequenced after all isolated RNA was converted to cDNA. Sequenced by immunoSEQ multiplex PCR; TCRdb stores in-frame clones only, minus some. The data contain 140,000 to 150,000 clones, around an eighth of them singletons. This clone was recorded a few times. Its target is unknown. This sample also contains other DNA sequences that code for the same CDR3. Study-wide results and caveats: Comparison showed that naive, central memory and Treg TCRB repertoires appeared more similar among patients than among healthy donors. In type 1 diabetes patients, VDJ junctions had fewer insertions; deletions at these junctions were more frequent. Across all four CD4+ subsets, people with type 1 diabetes showed modestly shorter TCRB CDR3s. The analysis here could not establish whether HLA type shapes TCRB rearrangement.

V shed 2 bases and J shed 3 bases, with 2 bases lying between them. The CDR3 extends over 11 amino acids. The V gene's germline CDR1 is MDHEN and CDR2 SYDVKM. The sequence was collected from a man younger than 35 with type 1 diabetes. The chain links TRBV28 to TRBJ2-7; D is unresolved. The sequenced sample consisted of central memory CD4+ T cells from blood. The CDR3 sequence is CASSLRYEQYF. DNA for the CDR3: TGTGCCAGCAGTTTACGCTACGAGCAGTACTTC.